This TCR beta chain derives from a study of T cell responses to AZD1222 COVID-19 vaccine. With regard to this clone: Its target is unknown.

General study results and limits: Among those given AZD1222, only five or six were seropositive at baseline.

Germline CDR1 and CDR2: SGHAT and FQNNGV. The CDR3 covers 15 residues. The V segment lost 4 bases and the J segment 3 bases; nucleotides outside the gene matches: 8. Only in-frame clones appear in the TCRdb table, and some are missing; sequencing was by immunoSEQ multiplex PCR. This table holds about 45,000 clones, over 85% found once. This receptor was obtained from an adult who received the AZD1222 COVID-19 vaccine. The chain carries TRBV11-2 and TRBJ2-7, with 8 nucleotides matching TRBD1. The sequences come from peripheral blood, collected 28 days after the second AZD1222 dose. CDR3 residues: CASSWRTGMRYEQYF. Written as DNA, the CDR3 is TGTGCCAGCAGCTGGCGGACAGGGATGCGCTACGAGCAGTACTTC.